This T cell receptor (beta chain) was recorded in a study of T cells expressing NK-cell markers. Study context: Sorted CD3+CD56-NKG2C+, CD3+CD56+NKG2C- and CD3+CD56+NKG2C+ T cells were the source of the TCR beta repertoires.

TCRdb re-called the 5' RACE reads and gives one entry per CDR3 protein, without DNA. The sample totals 350,000 to 400,000 distinct CDR3 sequences. There are 15 residues in the CDR3. The germline CDR1 and CDR2 sequences are SGHAT and FQNNGV. Material: blood T cells: a sorted CD56 or NKG2C T cell subset, CD4+ or CD8+ T cells, or bulk PBMC T cells (not recorded which). This TCR was recovered from a woman in her 50s in good health. The V gene is TRBV11-2, the J gene TRBJ2-1; there is no DNA to check the TCRdb D call of TRBD1. CDR3: CASSVTDRGGNEQFF.